This is a list of T cell receptor beta chains from one sample in a study of T cell responses to AZD1222 COVID-19 vaccine. TCRdb's table, derived via immunoSEQ multiplex PCR, lists solely in-frame clones and lacks some. Counted here are about 96,000 clones, around 89% occurring once; the ten biggest clones make up roughly 1.7%. The specimen was peripheral blood, collected on day 0 of AZD1222 vaccination. The origin of the receptors is an adult in good health. The CDR3 runs from the conserved cysteine through the conserved F or W. D genes are given only for firm matches. Rows give clone size only sometimes, using once, few, many, or a class for an expanded clone.

CDR3nt: TGTGCCAGCAGCCAAGGGCTGGGTAACACTGAAGCTTTCTTT; CDR3aa: CASSQGLGNTEAFF; j_gene: TRBJ1-1; d_gene: -; abundance: -; v_gene: TRBV3-1/TRBV3-2
CDR3nt: TGTGCCAGCTCAAGGGGCGGGAACACCGGGGAGCTGTTTTTT; CDR3aa: CASSRGGNTGELFF; j_gene: TRBJ2-2; d_gene: -; abundance: -; v_gene: TRBV7-3
CDR3nt: TGTGCCAGCAGCCAAGATATACGTAAGGGAGCTTTCTTT; CDR3aa: CASSQDIRKGAFF; j_gene: TRBJ1-1; d_gene: -; abundance: -; v_gene: TRBV4-2
CDR3nt: TGTGCCAGCTCACCATTAGCACAGGGAATTTCCGGGGAGCTGTTTTTT; CDR3aa: CASSPLAQGISGELFF; j_gene: TRBJ2-2; d_gene: -; abundance: few; v_gene: TRBV18
CDR3nt: TGTGCCATCAGTGAAGCAGGCTCTGGAAACACCATATATTTT; CDR3aa: CAISEAGSGNTIYF; j_gene: TRBJ1-3; d_gene: -; abundance: -; v_gene: TRBV10-3
CDR3nt: TGTGCCATCAGCCCAGGGGGCGATCAGCCCCAGCATTTT; CDR3aa: CAISPGGDQPQHF; j_gene: TRBJ1-5; d_gene: TRBD1; abundance: -; v_gene: TRBV10-3
CDR3nt: TGTGCCAGCAGTCTCACAGGCCAGCCCCAGCATTTT; CDR3aa: CASSLTGQPQHF; j_gene: TRBJ1-5; d_gene: -; abundance: -; v_gene: TRBV28
CDR3nt: TGTGCCAGCAGTTACGGGGGCAGGGGCAGCAATCAGCCCCAGCATTTT; CDR3aa: CASSYGGRGSNQPQHF; j_gene: TRBJ1-5; d_gene: -; abundance: -; v_gene: TRBV6-2/TRBV6-3
CDR3nt: TGTGCCAGTAGTATGTTTGGCAGGGAGGCAGATACGCAGTATTTT; CDR3aa: CASSMFGREADTQYF; j_gene: TRBJ2-3; d_gene: -; abundance: -; v_gene: TRBV19
CDR3nt: TGTGCCAGCAGTATACTTAGCGGGGGGACCTACAATGAGCAGTTCTTC; CDR3aa: CASSILSGGTYNEQFF; j_gene: TRBJ2-1; d_gene: TRBD2; abundance: -; v_gene: TRBV28
CDR3nt: TGTGCCAGCAGCTATCCACAGGGGGCAGGAGAGACCCAGTACTTC; CDR3aa: CASSYPQGAGETQYF; j_gene: TRBJ2-5; d_gene: TRBD1; abundance: -; v_gene: TRBV7-9
CDR3nt: TGTGCCAGCAGTTTTTTTGGGCCTAATAAAAAGTCAGGGAAGGCTAACACTGAAGCTTTCTTT; CDR3aa: CASSFFGPNKKSGKANTEAFF; j_gene: TRBJ1-1; d_gene: -; abundance: -; v_gene: TRBV28
CDR3nt: TGTGCCAGCAGTGGTTCATTGGGACAGGGCCAAGAGACCCAGTACTTC; CDR3aa: CASSGSLGQGQETQYF; j_gene: TRBJ2-5; d_gene: TRBD1; abundance: -; v_gene: TRBV2
CDR3nt: TGTGCCACCGAATACTCTGGGGCCAACGTCCTGACTTTC; CDR3aa: CATEYSGANVLTF; j_gene: TRBJ2-6; d_gene: -; abundance: -; v_gene: TRBV6-5
CDR3nt: TGTGCCAGTAGTATAGGACAGGTCCAGCCCCAGCATTTT; CDR3aa: CASSIGQVQPQHF; j_gene: TRBJ1-5; d_gene: -; abundance: -; v_gene: TRBV19
CDR3nt: TGTGCCAGCAGCTCAGGGTTCTATAATTCACCCCTCCACTTT; CDR3aa: CASSSGFYNSPLHF; j_gene: TRBJ1-6; d_gene: -; abundance: -; v_gene: TRBV11-2
CDR3nt: TGTGCCAGCAGTTTGGTTAGTCGGAATGAGCAGTTCTTC; CDR3aa: CASSLVSRNEQFF; j_gene: TRBJ2-1; d_gene: -; abundance: -; v_gene: TRBV28
CDR3nt: TGTGCCAGCAGACAGGAATCAGCAACTAATGAAAAACTGTTTTTT; CDR3aa: CASRQESATNEKLFF; j_gene: TRBJ1-4; d_gene: -; abundance: -; v_gene: TRBV11-3
CDR3nt: TGTGCCAGCAGTTTAGGGTTGAACAATGAGCAGTTCTTC; CDR3aa: CASSLGLNNEQFF; j_gene: TRBJ2-1; d_gene: -; abundance: -; v_gene: TRBV12-3/TRBV12-4
CDR3nt: TGTGCCAGCAGTTACAGCCCGGGGGGCTACACCTTC; CDR3aa: CASSYSPGGYTF; j_gene: TRBJ1-2; d_gene: -; abundance: -; v_gene: TRBV12-3/TRBV12-4
CDR3nt: TGTGCCAGCAGCTACAGCTCTGGAAACACCATATATTTT; CDR3aa: CASSYSSGNTIYF; j_gene: TRBJ1-3; d_gene: -; abundance: few; v_gene: TRBV11-3
CDR3nt: TGTGCCAGCAGCTGGACAGCCTACGGGTACACCTTC; CDR3aa: CASSWTAYGYTF; j_gene: TRBJ1-2; d_gene: -; abundance: -; v_gene: TRBV7-8
CDR3nt: TGTGCCATCAGATCGTCGGGTATCTCTGGAAACACCATATATTTT; CDR3aa: CAIRSSGISGNTIYF; j_gene: TRBJ1-3; d_gene: -; abundance: -; v_gene: TRBV10-3
CDR3nt: TGTGCCAGCAGCCCTGGACAGGGTGGGGGCACTGAAGCTTTCTTT; CDR3aa: CASSPGQGGGTEAFF; j_gene: TRBJ1-1; d_gene: TRBD1; abundance: -; v_gene: TRBV7-3
CDR3nt: TGCAGCGTTGGGACGACGGAAAATGAAAAACTGTTTTTT; CDR3aa: CSVGTTENEKLFF; j_gene: TRBJ1-4; d_gene: -; abundance: once; v_gene: TRBV29-1
CDR3nt: TGTGCCAGCAGTTACTCGAGAGTTTCGGGTAATGAGCAGTTCTTC; CDR3aa: CASSYSRVSGNEQFF; j_gene: TRBJ2-1; d_gene: -; abundance: -; v_gene: TRBV6-2/TRBV6-3
CDR3nt: TGTGCCAGTAGTACGCCTGGGGCAGGGTTCCAGCCCCAGCATTTT; CDR3aa: CASSTPGAGFQPQHF; j_gene: TRBJ1-5; d_gene: -; abundance: once; v_gene: TRBV19
CDR3nt: TGCAGTGCTGTACTCCAAGAGACCCAGTACTTC; CDR3aa: CSAVLQETQYF; j_gene: TRBJ2-5; d_gene: -; abundance: -; v_gene: TRBV20-1
CDR3nt: TGTGCCAGCAGCTTATTAGCAGGGTTCGGGGCCAACGTCCTGACTTTC; CDR3aa: CASSLLAGFGANVLTF; j_gene: TRBJ2-6; d_gene: -; abundance: -; v_gene: TRBV7-3
CDR3nt: TGTGCCAGCAGCATCGGGACAGCCTATAATTCACCCCTCCACTTT; CDR3aa: CASSIGTAYNSPLHF; j_gene: TRBJ1-6; d_gene: TRBD1; abundance: once; v_gene: TRBV7-9
CDR3nt: TGTGCCAGCAGGCCCGGGACAGAGCAGTTCTTC; CDR3aa: CASRPGTEQFF; j_gene: TRBJ2-1; d_gene: -; abundance: -; v_gene: TRBV2
CDR3nt: TGTGCCAGCAGCTTACGTGCAGGGGCCCAACTTGAATTCTACGAGCAGTACTTC; CDR3aa: CASSLRAGAQLEFYEQYF; j_gene: TRBJ2-7; d_gene: -; abundance: -; v_gene: TRBV7-2
CDR3nt: TGTGCCATCAGTGAGGGACAGGATACTAACTATGGCTACACCTTC; CDR3aa: CAISEGQDTNYGYTF; j_gene: TRBJ1-2; d_gene: TRBD1; abundance: -; v_gene: TRBV10-3
CDR3nt: TGTGCCAGCAGCTTAATGGCAGGACAGAACACTGAAGCTTTCTTT; CDR3aa: CASSLMAGQNTEAFF; j_gene: TRBJ1-1; d_gene: -; abundance: -; v_gene: TRBV7-2
CDR3nt: TGCGCCAGCAGCCAAGGGGCCAGGGACCCCACTGAAGCTTTCTTT; CDR3aa: CASSQGARDPTEAFF; j_gene: TRBJ1-1; d_gene: -; abundance: -; v_gene: TRBV4-1
CDR3nt: TGTGCCAGCAGTTTAGCGTGGAACACCGGGGAGCTGTTTTTT; CDR3aa: CASSLAWNTGELFF; j_gene: TRBJ2-2; d_gene: -; abundance: -; v_gene: TRBV27
CDR3nt: TGTGCCAGCAGCCCCTTGACAGGGGAAAATGAAAAACTGTTTTTT; CDR3aa: CASSPLTGENEKLFF; j_gene: TRBJ1-4; d_gene: TRBD1; abundance: once; v_gene: TRBV3-1/TRBV3-2
CDR3nt: TGTGCCAGCAGCTTGGGCCGAGGAGGGGGCGGCAATCAGCCCCAGCATTTT; CDR3aa: CASSLGRGGGGNQPQHF; j_gene: TRBJ1-5; d_gene: TRBD1; abundance: -; v_gene: TRBV5-5
CDR3nt: TGTGCCACCTTGAGCGGGTCCTCCTACAATGAGCAGTTCTTC; CDR3aa: CATLSGSSYNEQFF; j_gene: TRBJ2-1; d_gene: -; abundance: -; v_gene: TRBV15
CDR3nt: TGTGCCAGCAGCTCGCGACAGGGGCTCGACACCGGGGAGCTGTTTTTT; CDR3aa: CASSSRQGLDTGELFF; j_gene: TRBJ2-2; d_gene: TRBD1; abundance: -; v_gene: TRBV11-1
CDR3nt: TGTGCCAGCGCGGTGGCGGACTACCAAGAGACCCAGTACTTC; CDR3aa: CASAVADYQETQYF; j_gene: TRBJ2-5; d_gene: -; abundance: -; v_gene: TRBV2
CDR3nt: TGTGCCAGCAGCATCACAGGGGGAAGGGGCACAGATACGCAGTATTTT; CDR3aa: CASSITGGRGTDTQYF; j_gene: TRBJ2-3; d_gene: TRBD1; abundance: once; v_gene: TRBV13
CDR3nt: TGCGCCAGCAGCACGACAGGAGGTGGATATGGCTACACCTTC; CDR3aa: CASSTTGGGYGYTF; j_gene: TRBJ1-2; d_gene: -; abundance: -; v_gene: TRBV5-1
CDR3nt: TGTGCCTGGAGCCTAGACAGGGCAAATTCACCCCTCCACTTT; CDR3aa: CAWSLDRANSPLHF; j_gene: TRBJ1-6; d_gene: TRBD1; abundance: -; v_gene: TRBV30
CDR3nt: TGTGCCAGCAGCCTTCCAAATAAGAAGGAAAAACTGTTTTTT; CDR3aa: CASSLPNKKEKLFF; j_gene: TRBJ1-4; d_gene: -; abundance: -; v_gene: TRBV3-1/TRBV3-2
CDR3nt: TGTGCCAGCAGCTTGGCCTCTGGGGCCAACGTCCTGACTTTC; CDR3aa: CASSLASGANVLTF; j_gene: TRBJ2-6; d_gene: -; abundance: once; v_gene: TRBV5-4
CDR3nt: TGTGCCAGCAGCCTTGGGGTCCCTAATTCACCCCTCCACTTT; CDR3aa: CASSLGVPNSPLHF; j_gene: TRBJ1-6; d_gene: -; abundance: -; v_gene: TRBV6-2/TRBV6-3
CDR3nt: TGTGCCAGCAGTCCGGGCTTGAACACTGAAGCTTTCTTT; CDR3aa: CASSPGLNTEAFF; j_gene: TRBJ1-1; d_gene: -; abundance: -; v_gene: TRBV12-3/TRBV12-4
CDR3nt: TGTGCCAGCAGCCAAGGGCACTTCTATGGCTACACCTTC; CDR3aa: CASSQGHFYGYTF; j_gene: TRBJ1-2; d_gene: -; abundance: -; v_gene: TRBV14
CDR3nt: TGTGCCAGCAGCTGCGGACAGGGGAACTATGGCTACACCTTC; CDR3aa: CASSCGQGNYGYTF; j_gene: TRBJ1-2; d_gene: -; abundance: -; v_gene: TRBV21-1
CDR3nt: TGTGCCACCTCCACACAGGGGGCGCTTGGAAACACCATATATTTT; CDR3aa: CATSTQGALGNTIYF; j_gene: TRBJ1-3; d_gene: TRBD1; abundance: once; v_gene: TRBV7-9
CDR3nt: TGTGCCAGCAGTGAGGGGCCTAACTATGGCTACACCTTC; CDR3aa: CASSEGPNYGYTF; j_gene: TRBJ1-2; d_gene: -; abundance: -; v_gene: TRBV2
CDR3nt: TGTGCCAGCAGTTTATTTTTGGAGACTGAAGCTTTCTTT; CDR3aa: CASSLFLETEAFF; j_gene: TRBJ1-1; d_gene: -; abundance: -; v_gene: TRBV5-6
CDR3nt: TGTGCCAGCAGCTTAGGAGGGACAGACTATGGCTACACCTTC; CDR3aa: CASSLGGTDYGYTF; j_gene: TRBJ1-2; d_gene: TRBD1; abundance: -; v_gene: TRBV13
CDR3nt: TGCGCCAGCAGTGAGTCACAGGGCGAGCAGTACTTC; CDR3aa: CASSESQGEQYF; j_gene: TRBJ2-7; d_gene: -; abundance: -; v_gene: TRBV10-2